The 5 T cell receptor beta chains listed next were all sequenced from one sample in a study of T cells after yellow fever vaccination. A single record per CDR3 protein comes from TCRdb applying MiXCR to the 5' RACE reads. The sample has about 550,000 distinct CDR3 sequences; roughly 19% are singletons. Specimen: PBMCs, collected 15 days after the yellow fever booster vaccination. The receptors here all came from a man younger than 40 who received the YFV17D yellow fever vaccine.

The genes are TRBV7-6 and TRBJ2-1, with TRBD2 matching over 15 bases. The J segment lost 6 bases and the V segment lost 5 bases, leaving 5 bases of the junction unmatched. From germline, CDR1 is SGHVS and CDR2 FNYEAQ. This CDR3 comprises 16 residues. Written as DNA, the CDR3 is TGTGCCAGCAGCATGGGACTAGCGGGAGGTTCCAATGAGCAGTTCTTC. Translated, it gives CASSMGLAGGSNEQFF.

J is TRBJ2-1 and V is TRBV18, with 11 bases that match TRBD2. The CDR3 runs to 19 residues. The junction had 13 bases not matched to a gene; V was cut back by 3 bases and J by 3 bases. Germline V gene lookup returns CDR1 KGHSH and CDR2 LQKENI. CDR3 sequence reads: CASSPTTDTGTSGYNEQFF. The CDR3 DNA is TGTGCCAGCTCACCGACCACAGACACCGGGACTAGCGGCTACAATGAGCAGTTCTTC.

This clonotype was counted only a few times. This chain connects TRBV5-1 to TRBJ2-1, with 7 positions matching TRBD1. Germline-derived CDR1 and CDR2 are SGHRS and YFSETQ. The CDR3 sequence is 14 residues long. V was clipped by 3 bases and J by 5 bases; unmatched bases: 5. CDR3 coding DNA: TGCGCCAGCAGCTCACAGGGGTGGGACAATGAGCAGTTCTTC. Its protein is CASSSQGWDNEQFF.

This rearrangement joins TRBV29-1 to TRBJ2-3; D is uncertain. CDR1 and CDR2 from the germline V gene are SQVTM and ANQGSEA. Trimming removed 8 bases from V and 3 bases from J, with 6 bases in between. This CDR3 is built from 10 residues. The CDR3 sequence: CSTTTDTQYF. DNA for the CDR3: TGCAGCACAACAACAGATACGCAGTATTTT.

This clonotype was found a few times. This sequence joins TRBV5-1 and TRBJ2-5, with D possibly matching TRBD2 (5 bases). The CDR3 loop spans 14 amino acids. Looked up from germline, CDR1 is SGHRS and CDR2 is YFSETQ. Trimming took 4 bases from V and 5 from J, leaving 15 bases between them. CDR3 sequence reads: CASSLWGDGETQYF. The CDR3 DNA is TGCGCCAGCAGCCTGTGGGGAGATGGGGAGACCCAGTACTTC.